These T cell receptor beta chains were read from a single sample in a study of T cells in localized non-small cell lung cancer. Here immunoSEQ multiplex PCR was the method, and the copy in TCRdb shows in-frame clones only, minus some. The data hold 2,800 or so clones, with approximately 30% observed a single time. Sequenced here: lung tumor tissue, sampled before any cancer treatment. These receptors all stem from a female donor at least 60 years old with stage II squamous cell lung carcinoma. The CDR3 runs from the conserved cysteine through the conserved F or W. A D gene is named only where the DNA matches it firmly. Not all rows give a size; the values are once, few, many and, for expanded clones, a class.

j_call clone_size d_call v_call cdr3_aa cdr3_nt
TRBJ2-1 few NA TRBV27 CASSPQPGTRQFF TGTGCCAGCAGTCCCCAACCAGGCACTAGGCAGTTCTTC
TRBJ2-3 NA NA TRBV11-3 CASSRTASTDTQYF TGTGCCAGCAGCCGGACAGCTAGCACAGATACGCAGTATTTT
TRBJ2-7 NA TRBD2 TRBV18 CASSPSGGPLNGEQYF TGTGCCAGCTCACCATCGGGGGGGCCTCTGAACGGCGAGCAGTACTTC
TRBJ2-1 NA NA TRBV28 CASTGGPLAGNNEQFF TGTGCCAGCACCGGGGGCCCTCTCGCCGGCAACAATGAGCAGTTCTTC
TRBJ2-5 few NA TRBV6-8 CASSYSRKEETQYF TGTGCCAGCAGTTACTCGCGGAAAGAAGAGACCCAGTACTTC
TRBJ1-2 few NA TRBV14 CASSPTEIGGNYGYTF TGTGCCAGCAGCCCCACGGAGATCGGGGGAAACTATGGCTACACCTTC
TRBJ2-3 NA TRBD2 TRBV23-1 CASSLGLAGPRYF TGCGCCAGCAGCCTCGGACTAGCGGGCCCCCGATATTTT
TRBJ1-2 NA NA TRBV11-3 CASSPDRQAYGYTF TGTGCCAGCAGCCCAGACAGACAGGCATATGGCTACACCTTC
TRBJ2-7 NA NA TRBV10-3 CATRQTITYEQYF TGTGCCACCCGTCAGACCATCACCTACGAGCAGTACTTC
TRBJ1-1 once NA TRBV28 CASSLTVAEAFF TGTGCCAGCAGTTTGACCGTAGCTGAAGCTTTCTTT
TRBJ1-3 few NA TRBV13 CASSLGSGSAGNTIYF TGTGCCAGCAGCTTAGGGTCAGGCTCTGCAGGAAACACCATATATTTT
TRBJ2-2 NA NA TRBV6-8 CASSDPGGGNTGELFF TGTGCCAGCAGTGACCCCGGGGGAGGTAACACCGGGGAGCTGTTTTTT
TRBJ2-6 NA NA TRBV2 CASSEGGGASGAGANVLTF TGTGCCAGCAGCGAGGGTGGGGGGGCCTCCGGAGCTGGGGCCAACGTCCTGACTTTC
TRBJ1-4 NA TRBD1 TRBV6-8 CASTEKGAGNEKLFF TGTGCCAGCACTGAAAAGGGGGCGGGTAATGAAAAACTGTTTTTT
TRBJ2-3 NA NA TRBV9 CASSARAEDTQYF TGTGCCAGCAGCGCTCGGGCAGAGGATACGCAGTATTTT
TRBJ1-3 medium-sized NA TRBV6-8 CASSGSVSSGNTIYF TGTGCCAGCAGTGGTAGCGTCAGCTCTGGAAACACCATATATTTT
TRBJ2-1 medium-sized NA TRBV30 CAWTPLGVAVGYNEQFF TGTGCCTGGACCCCCTTAGGGGTAGCCGTCGGATACAATGAGCAGTTCTTC
TRBJ2-7 NA NA TRBV19 CASSIIGSGRGEQYF TGTGCCAGTAGTATTATCGGGTCCGGCCGAGGGGAGCAGTACTTC
TRBJ2-1 few TRBD2 TRBV30 CAWSVVAGGGNEQFF TGTGCCTGGAGTGTTGTAGCGGGGGGCGGAAATGAGCAGTTCTTC
TRBJ1-1 few NA TRBV11-3 CASSFGTANTEAFF TGTGCCAGCAGCTTCGGGACGGCGAACACTGAAGCTTTCTTT
TRBJ1-6 NA NA TRBV11-3 CASSPALFPSPLHF TGTGCCAGCAGTCCGGCCTTATTCCCTTCACCCCTCCACTTT
TRBJ2-1 few TRBD2 TRBV6-8 CASSLRLSGGHRGEQFF TGTGCCAGCAGCCTACGACTGAGCGGGGGCCACCGGGGTGAGCAGTTCTTC
TRBJ2-1 few TRBD2 TRBV19 CASSISGGPNEQFF TGTGCCAGTAGTATTTCGGGGGGGCCCAATGAGCAGTTCTTC
TRBJ2-1 few NA TRBV1 CASSQDTGTFSYNEQFF TGCGCCAGCAGCCAAGACACCGGGACCTTCTCCTACAATGAGCAGTTCTTC
TRBJ1-5 hyperexpanded TRBD1 TRBV11-3 CASSLRLGGKQPQHF TGTGCCAGCAGCTTGAGGTTAGGGGGCAAGCAGCCCCAGCATTTT
TRBJ1-1 NA NA TRBV6-8 CASSLTENTEAFF TGTGCCAGTTCCCTGACAGAGAACACTGAAGCTTTCTTT
TRBJ1-1 few NA TRBV6-8 CASSYPAGNKAFF TGTGCCAGCAGTTATCCGGCAGGGAACAAAGCTTTCTTT
TRBJ1-2 once NA TRBV28 CASSYPLYGYTF TGTGCCAGCAGTTATCCCCTCTATGGCTACACCTTC
TRBJ2-5 few TRBD1 TRBV11-3 CASSSGQGYQETQYF TGTGCCAGCAGCTCGGGACAGGGGTACCAAGAGACCCAGTACTTC
TRBJ1-2 many NA TRBV1 CASSQGGGGSDYGYTF TGCGCCAGCAGCCAAGGAGGGGGCGGGTCAGACTATGGCTACACCTTC
TRBJ1-2 few NA TRBV11-3 CASSQGFGLDPGYTF TGTGCCAGCAGCCAAGGCTTTGGACTCGACCCGGGCTACACCTTC
TRBJ2-5 NA TRBD2 TRBV29-1 CSATLGGMETQYF TGCAGCGCCACTCTGGGGGGGATGGAGACCCAGTACTTC
TRBJ2-1 few NA TRBV7-4 CASIQDGFNEQFF TGTGCCAGCATCCAGGACGGGTTCAATGAGCAGTTCTTC
TRBJ2-2 medium-sized TRBD2 TRBV11-3 CASSSQLAGTGELFF TGTGCCAGCAGCTCGCAACTAGCGGGCACCGGGGAGCTGTTTTTT
TRBJ2-6 few TRBD1 TRBV15 CATSRVTGDGANVLTF TGTGCCACCAGCAGAGTGACAGGGGATGGGGCCAACGTCCTGACTTTC
TRBJ2-7 NA NA TRBV11-3 CASSFKGRVLGEQYF TGTGCCAGCAGCTTCAAAGGCAGGGTATTGGGCGAGCAGTACTTC
TRBJ1-1 few TRBD1 TRBV6-8 CASSKGQVNTEAFF TGTGCCAGCAGTAAAGGACAGGTGAACACTGAAGCTTTCTTT
TRBJ2-7 few TRBD1 TRBV10-1 CASSGGNRGRWSEQYF TGCGCCAGCAGTGGGGGAAACAGGGGTCGGTGGTCCGAGCAGTACTTC
TRBJ2-5 few NA TRBV14 CASSRAQGTQETQYF TGTGCCAGCAGCCGGGCCCAGGGTACCCAAGAGACCCAGTACTTC
TRBJ1-1 NA TRBD1 TRBV11-3 CASAQGGATTEAFF TGTGCCAGCGCCCAGGGGGGTGCTACGACTGAAGCTTTCTTT
TRBJ1-4 few NA TRBV11-3 CASSLQTLRGEKLFF TGTGCCAGCAGCCTCCAAACCCTGCGGGGTGAAAAACTGTTTTTT
TRBJ1-4 once NA TRBV29-1 CSFSGLDGQNGKNEKLFF TGCAGCTTTAGTGGCCTGGACGGCCAGAACGGGAAAAATGAAAAACTGTTTTTT
TRBJ1-1 NA NA TRBV18 CATNSDITTEAFF TGTGCCACGAACTCCGACATTACGACTGAAGCTTTCTTT
TRBJ2-7 once NA TRBV28 CASSTVPSYEQYF TGTGCCAGCAGTACAGTACCCTCCTACGAGCAGTACTTC
TRBJ2-7 few NA TRBV4-1 CASSRSETYEQYF TGCGCCAGCAGCCGATCGGAAACCTACGAGCAGTACTTC
TRBJ2-6 NA TRBD1 TRBV6-8 CASRPDRGSGANVLTF TGTGCCAGCAGACCCGACAGGGGGTCTGGGGCCAACGTCCTGACTTTC
TRBJ1-6 few NA TRBV11-3 CASSLVSGVYNSPLHF TGTGCCAGCAGCTTAGTCTCTGGAGTCTATAATTCACCCCTCCACTTT
TRBJ2-2 NA TRBD1 TRBV11-3 CASSPYQGDGTGELFF TGTGCCAGCAGCCCCTATCAGGGGGATGGGACCGGGGAGCTGTTTTTT
TRBJ2-7 NA NA TRBV9 CASSVEPLYEQYF TGTGCCAGCAGCGTAGAACCCCTTTACGAGCAGTACTTC
TRBJ1-2 few TRBD1 TRBV6-8 CASSRTGGLYGYTF TGTGCCAGCAGTCGGACAGGGGGGTTGTATGGCTACACCTTC
TRBJ2-3 NA NA TRBV19 CASSKGGRYIDTQYF TGTGCCAGTAGTAAGGGGGGCCGATACATAGATACGCAGTATTTT
TRBJ1-5 few TRBD1 TRBV6-8 CASSYEGQGLNQPQHF TGTGCCAGCAGTTACGAGGGACAGGGGTTAAATCAGCCCCAGCATTTT
TRBJ1-5 once NA TRBV19 CASSIGGSGGNQPQHF TGTGCCAGTAGTATAGGGGGATCAGGCGGCAATCAGCCCCAGCATTTT
TRBJ2-2 NA TRBD2 TRBV7-2 CASSATSGANTGELFF TGTGCCAGCAGCGCTACTAGCGGGGCGAACACCGGGGAGCTGTTTTTT
TRBJ1-6 few NA TRBV28 CASRPENNSPLHF TGTGCCAGCAGACCTGAAAATAATTCACCCCTCCACTTT
TRBJ2-2 few NA TRBV9 CASSVDFGELFF TGTGCCAGCAGCGTAGATTTCGGGGAGCTGTTTTTT
TRBJ2-3 medium-sized TRBD1 TRBV11-3 CASSPGQGADTQYF TGTGCCAGCAGCCCTGGACAGGGCGCAGATACGCAGTATTTT
TRBJ2-3 NA TRBD2 TRBV5-1 CASSLLPPLAGGRTDTQYF TGCGCCAGCAGCCTCCTTCCCCCACTAGCGGGGGGGAGGACAGATACGCAGTATTTT
TRBJ1-1 NA NA TRBV29-1 CSVYFPGRGAFF TGCAGCGTTTATTTTCCGGGAAGGGGAGCTTTCTTT
TRBJ1-3 NA NA TRBV4-1 CASSDREGSQEGNTIYF TGCGCCAGCAGCGACAGAGAGGGCTCACAGGAGGGAAACACCATATATTTT